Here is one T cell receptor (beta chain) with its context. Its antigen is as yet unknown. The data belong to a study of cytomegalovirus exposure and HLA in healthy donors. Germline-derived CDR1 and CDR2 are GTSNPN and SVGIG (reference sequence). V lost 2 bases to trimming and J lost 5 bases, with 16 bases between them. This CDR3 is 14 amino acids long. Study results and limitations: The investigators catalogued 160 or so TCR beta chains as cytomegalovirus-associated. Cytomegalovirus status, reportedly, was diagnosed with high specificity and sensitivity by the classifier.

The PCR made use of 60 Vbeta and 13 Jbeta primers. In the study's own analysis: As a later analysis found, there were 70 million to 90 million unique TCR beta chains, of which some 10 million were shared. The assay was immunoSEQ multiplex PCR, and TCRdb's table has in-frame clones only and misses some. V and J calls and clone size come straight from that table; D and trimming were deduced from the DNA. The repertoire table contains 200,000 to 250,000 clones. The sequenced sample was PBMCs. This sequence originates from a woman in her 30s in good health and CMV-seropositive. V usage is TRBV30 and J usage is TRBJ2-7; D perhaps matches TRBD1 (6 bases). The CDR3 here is CAWSTRAWGHEQYF. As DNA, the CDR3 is TGTGCCTGGAGTACGAGGGCTTGGGGGCACGAGCAGTACTTC.